This passage covers 7 T cell receptor beta chains from one sample sequenced in a study of cytomegalovirus exposure and HLA in healthy donors. PCR used 60 Vbeta primers and 13 Jbeta primers. Only in-frame clones appear in the TCRdb table, and some are missing; sequencing was by immunoSEQ multiplex PCR. Found here are 110,000 to 150,000 clones, approximately 70% of them singletons; the top ten hold roughly 2%. Sequenced input: PBMCs. The origin of the receptors is a woman aged 60-75 years in good health and CMV-seropositive.

The chain recombines TRBV5-1 with TRBJ1-2; the D gene is possibly TRBD1 (6 bases). Trimming cost V 2 bases and J 0 bases, with 11 bases left between them. In germline, CDR1 is SGHRS, CDR2 YFSETQ. The CDR3 loop spans 15 amino acids. This CDR3 is CASSLEQGANYGYTF. The CDR3 coding sequence is TGCGCCAGCAGCTTAGAACAGGGAGCTAACTATGGCTACACCTTC.

This clone was seen a few times. The chain recombines TRBV30 with TRBJ1-1; 8 bases agree with TRBD1. The germline V gene has CDR1 GTSNPN and CDR2 SVGIG (reference sequence). There are 15 residues in the CDR3. V was clipped by 0 bases and J by 10 bases; unmatched bases: 13. This CDR3 reads CAWSVINAGGGGAFF. The DNA for the CDR3 is TGTGCCTGGAGTGTAATAAACGCAGGGGGCGGTGGAGCTTTCTTT.

The chain combines TRBV28 with TRBJ1-1; D is uncertain. CDR3 length equals 13 residues. CDR1 and CDR2 from the germline V gene are MDHEN and SYDVKM. Trimming left V 2 bases short and J 2 bases short, with 6 bases between. The DNA for the CDR3 is TGTGCCAGCAGTTTACGGGGAAACACTGAAGCTTTCTTT. Residues: CASSLRGNTEAFF.

The CDR3 spells CASQGSGYGYTF. CDR3 DNA: TGTGCCAGCCAGGGTTCGGGCTATGGCTACACCTTC. V and J are TRBV19 and TRBJ1-2; possible D gene TRBD1, 5 bases. Germline loops: CDR1 LNHDA, CDR2 SQIVND (reference sequence). V lost 9 bases and J 4 bases, leaving 12 bases between the germline ends. CDR3 length: 12 amino acids.

This clone was picked up a small number of times. The CDR3 sequence: CASSPQQGTDTQYF. DNA of the CDR3: TGTGCCAGCAGCCCCCAACAGGGCACAGATACGCAGTATTTT. The chain combines TRBV9 with TRBJ2-3, with D perhaps TRBD1 (5 bases). V was shortened by 4 bases and J by 1 base, with 10 bases between the two germline ends. Germline values: CDR1 SGDLS, CDR2 YYNGEE. This CDR3 has 14 residues.

The chain carries TRBV5-1 and TRBJ2-3, with TRBD1 matching 10 bases. The CDR3 spans 16 residues. J was trimmed by 5 bases and V by 4 bases; bases with no gene match: 10. The germline gives CDR1 SGHRS, CDR2 YFSETQ. The DNA of the CDR3 is TGCGCCAGCAGCCGGAGACGACAGGGGGCGGAAGATACGCAGTATTTT. This encodes CASSRRRQGAEDTQYF.

The chain has TRBV5-4 and TRBJ2-7; 10 bases are a match to TRBD2. Germline CDR1 SGHNT, CDR2 YYREEE (reference sequence). V was clipped by 7 bases and J by 3 bases; unmatched bases: 4. The CDR3 runs 13 residues. The chain's CDR3 is CASALAGDYEQYF. DNA of the CDR3: TGTGCCAGCGCTCTAGCGGGGGACTACGAGCAGTACTTC.